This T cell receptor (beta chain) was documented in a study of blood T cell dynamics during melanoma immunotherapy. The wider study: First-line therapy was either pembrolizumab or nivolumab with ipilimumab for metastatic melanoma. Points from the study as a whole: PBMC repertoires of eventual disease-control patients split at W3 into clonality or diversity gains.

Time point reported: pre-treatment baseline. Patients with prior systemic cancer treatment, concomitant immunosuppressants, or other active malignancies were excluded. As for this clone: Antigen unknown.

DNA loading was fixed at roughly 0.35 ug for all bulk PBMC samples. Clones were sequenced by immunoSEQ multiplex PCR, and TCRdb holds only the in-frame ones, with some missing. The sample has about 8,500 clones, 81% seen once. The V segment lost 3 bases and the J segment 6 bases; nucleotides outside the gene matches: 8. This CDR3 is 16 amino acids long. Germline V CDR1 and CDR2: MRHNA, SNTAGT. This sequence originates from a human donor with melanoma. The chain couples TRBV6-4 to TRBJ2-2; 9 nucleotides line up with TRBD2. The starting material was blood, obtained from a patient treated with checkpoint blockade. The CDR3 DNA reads TGTGCCAGCAGTGAGAGTAGCGGGAGTTTCCCCGGGGAGCTGTTTTTT. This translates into CASSESSGSFPGELFF.